The source of this T cell receptor (beta chain) is a study of blood T cell repertoires in COVID-19. The wider study: The United States, Italy and Spain were the sources of the acute and convalescent COVID-19 samples. PBMCs, B-cell-depleted T cells, or T cells were the source of the cDNA or gDNA that made up the material.

V lost 9 bases and J 11 bases, leaving 16 bases between the germline ends. The germline CDR1 and CDR2 sequences are SNHLY and FYNNEI. The CDR3 contains 11 residues. Original handling: Amplification with reference gene primers provided the estimates of nucleated cell counts. The method was immunoSEQ multiplex PCR; TCRdb's version includes in-frame clones alone and lacks a portion of them. The D gene and trimming were derived from the DNA, and the V and J assignments and clone size from that table. The repertoire has 120,000 to 150,000 clones, 65% to 85% of them found once; the top ten carry over 4%. This clonotype originated in a woman between 50 and 59 years old with acute or convalescent COVID-19. Sequencing input: peripheral blood. This sequence joins TRBV2 and TRBJ1-1; D possibly corresponds to TRBD1 (5 bases). CDR3 nucleotides: TGTGCCAGAGGACACCCCGAAAAGGCTTTCTTT. It translates to CARGHPEKAFF. The full variable domain, with the rest looked up from reference TRBV2 and TRBJ1-1, is EPEVTQTPSHQVTQMGQEVILRCVPISNHLYFYWYRQILGQKVEFLVSFYNNEISEKSEIFDDQFSVERPDGSNFTLKIRSTKLEDSAMYFCARGHPEKAFFGQGTRLTVV.